This TCR beta chain was profiled in a study of beta chain features in type 1 diabetes. About this clone itself: Its target is unknown.

J was trimmed by 4 bases and V by 5 bases; bases with no gene match: 3. Looked up from germline, CDR1 is MNHNY and CDR2 is SVGAGI (reference sequence). The CDR3 loop spans 13 amino acids. Sorting based on CD45RO/CCR7/CD25/CD127/CD95/CD27 separated CD4+ naive, central memory, regulatory and stem cell-like memory cells. Sequencing targeted expressed TCRB transcripts, as all isolated RNA had been reverse transcribed. Mean read depth for naive, central memory and regulatory T cell samples was 3 million to 4.5 million reads. TCRdb keeps only in-frame clones here, not all; method: immunoSEQ multiplex PCR. The repertoire has 160,000 or so clones, about 9% of them found once; the top ten carry 0.7%. General study results and limits: VDJ junctions in type 1 diabetes patients carried more deletions and fewer insertions. All four CD4+ subsets of Type 1 diabetes patients contained TCRB CDR3s that were moderately but significantly shorter.

This TCR was sampled from a woman younger than 45 with type 1 diabetes. The rearrangement joins TRBV6-6 to TRBJ1-1; TRBD1 matches 8 bases. Input material: central memory CD4+ T cells from blood. CDR3 amino acids: CASSPDRGTEAFF. CDR3 DNA: TGTGCCAGCAGTCCCGACAGGGGCACTGAAGCTTTCTTT.